Each of the 30 T cell receptor beta chains below was sequenced from the same sample in a study of blood T cells in healthy people across ages. A J-beta primer mix and a sample-barcoded 5' primer were used in a second PCR of about 7 to 12 cycles. TCRdb passed the 5' RACE reads through MiXCR, listing each CDR3 protein once. The sample carries around 820,000 distinct CDR3 sequences, around 25% recorded once. These same data were also listed under a study on T cells of mothers and their children.

Sequencing used blood. These receptor sequences come from a boy between 10 and 17 years old in good health.

The V and J genes are TRBV7-2 and TRBJ2-2; 7 bases are shared with TRBD2. V lost 7 bases to trimming and J lost 5 bases; unmatched junction nucleotides: 10. The CDR3 is 15 amino acids. Germline V lookup: CDR1 SGHTA, CDR2 FQGNSA. The CDR3, as DNA: TGTGCCAGCAAACCAGGGAGGGGTGGAACCGGGGAGCTGTTTTTT. Encoded protein: CASKPGRGGTGELFF.

This sequence joins TRBV7-9 and TRBJ2-1; possible D gene TRBD1, 5 bases. The CDR3 is 15 amino acids. Per the germline V gene, CDR1 is SEHNR and CDR2 is FQNEAQ (reference sequence). The germline V and J ends were trimmed by 0 bases and 6 bases, with 12 bases remaining between them. This CDR3 reads CASSLAQGLINEQFF. CDR3 nucleotide sequence: TGTGCCAGCAGCTTAGCGCAGGGTCTTATCAATGAGCAGTTCTTC.

This clonotype came up a few times. This chain joins TRBV5-6 and TRBJ2-5; no clear D. V was pared by 2 bases and J by 4 bases, with 9 bases between. The CDR3 contains 13 residues. Germline CDR1 and CDR2: SGHDT and YYEEEE. CDR3 in DNA: TGTGCCAGCAGCTTCGCAGAAATAGAGACCCAGTACTTC. It specifies CASSFAEIETQYF.

This clonotype has ten or more counts. The chain is built from TRBV28 and TRBJ1-4; no reliable D call. The V gene's germline CDR1 is MDHEN and CDR2 SYDVKM. Trimming pared 6 bases from V and 0 bases from J, leaving 8 bases between. The CDR3 spans 14 residues. CDR3 DNA: TGTGCCAGCAGCTTTAGTGCAACTAATGAAAAACTGTTTTTT. Amino acid sequence: CASSFSATNEKLFF.

Regarding this clonotype: A junction boundary mismatches the germline segment, possibly from a read error. The V call is TRBV5-1, the J call TRBJ1-2; TRBD1 aligns across 8 bases. Germline values: CDR1 SGHRS, CDR2 YFSETQ. The CDR3 has 14 residues. The CDR3 nucleotides are TGCGCCAGCAGAAAGACAGGGGTCGACTATGGCTACATCTTC. Protein: CASRKTGVDYGYIF.

This chain connects TRBV7-9 to TRBJ2-4, with D unclear. The germline gives CDR1 SEHNR, CDR2 FQNEAQ (reference sequence). CDR3 length: 17 amino acids. Trimming shortened V by 5 bases and J by 0 bases, and 17 bases separated the two germline ends. CDR3 bases: TGTGCCAGCAGCCCCCCAACTCTCGGTCTAGCCAAAAACATTCAGTACTTC. This codes for CASSPPTLGLAKNIQYF.

The rearrangement joins TRBV20-1 to TRBJ2-5; D might be TRBD1 or TRBD2, each matching 5 bases. Between the trimmed V and J ends, which lost 7 bases and 0 bases, there was a span of 15 bases. The CDR3 spans 14 residues. Germline CDR1 and CDR2: DFQATT and SNEGSKA (reference sequence). CDR3 in DNA: TGCAGTGTCCTATCCGGGGCGGACCAAGAGACCCAGTACTTC. It codes for CSVLSGADQETQYF.

This clonotype has only a few counts. The V call is TRBV30, the J call TRBJ2-5, with D possibly TRBD1 on 5 matching bases. The J call may be faulty, since TRBJ2-7 better matches the DNA end. Per germline, CDR1 GTSNPN and CDR2 SVGIG (reference sequence). This CDR3 comprises 13 residues. CDR3 bases: TGTGCCTGGGACCCAGGGCAGGTCCACGAGCAGTACTTC. It is translated as CAWDPGQVHEQYF.

This clonotype was counted only a few times. The DNA for the CDR3 is TGCGCCAGCAGCCTATGGGCTAGCGGGATGCGCACAGATACGCAGTATTTT. Translating it yields CASSLWASGMRTDTQYF. The chain uses TRBV5-1 and TRBJ2-3; 9 positions match TRBD2. Germline CDR1 and CDR2: SGHRS and YFSETQ. The CDR3 loop spans 17 amino acids. With V trimmed by 4 bases and J by 1 base, 10 bases remained unmatched. Drawing the rest from reference TRBV5-1 and TRBJ2-3, the complete variable domain is KAGVTQTPRYLIKTRGQQVTLSCSPISGHRSVSWYQQTPGQGLQFLFEYFSETQRNKGNFPGRFSGRQFSNSRSEMNVSTLELGDSALYLCASSLWASGMRTDTQYFGPGTRLTVL.

The table lists this clonotype with a few counts. This likely comes from a read error, as the CDR3 has no conserved phenylalanine or tryptophan at its end. This chain joins TRBV4-3 and TRBJ2-7; D uncertain. The V gene's germline CDR1 is LGHNA and CDR2 YSLEER. The CDR3 consists of 13 residues. V gave up 0 bases and J gave up 5 bases, with 8 bases separating them. The CDR3 DNA is TGCGCCAGCAGCCAAGATAGGCGGAACGAGCAGTACCTC. As protein: CASSQDRRNEQYL.

In this sample, this clonotype turned up a few times. The chain couples TRBV29-1 to TRBJ2-7; weak D call: TRBD1 (5 bases). From germline, CDR1 is SQVTM and CDR2 ANQGSEA. CDR3 length: 13 amino acids. V shed 4 bases and J shed 4 bases, with 14 bases lying between them. Written as DNA, the CDR3 is TGCAGCGTTGTATCCGAGTCAGGGTACGAGCAGTACTTC. It yields the protein CSVVSESGYEQYF.

V is TRBV28 and J is TRBJ2-5; possibly TRBD2 for D (5 bases). The CDR3 totals 18 residues. Germline V gene lookup returns CDR1 MDHEN and CDR2 SYDVKM. Between the trimmed V and J ends, which lost 5 bases and 1 base, there was a span of 23 bases. The CDR3 loop is CASSHRFLKDSPQETQYF. Here the CDR3 DNA reads TGTGCCAGCAGTCATCGATTCCTCAAGGACTCACCCCAAGAGACCCAGTACTTC.

This clonotype was seen a few times. CDR3 in amino acids: CASSGGLNTEAFF. The CDR3 DNA follows: TGTGCCAGCAGTGGGGGACTGAACACTGAAGCTTTCTTT. This sequence joins TRBV12-3 or TRBV12-4 and TRBJ1-1; tentatively, D is TRBD1 (5 bases). Trimming removed 5 bases from V and 0 bases from J, with 7 bases in between. The CDR3 runs 13 residues.

The V gene is TRBV18, the J gene TRBJ1-2; D call uncertain. V shed 6 bases and J shed 2 bases, with 10 bases lying between them. Germline-derived CDR1 and CDR2 are KGHSH and LQKENI. The CDR3 runs 13 residues. The CDR3 loop reads CASSTSENYGYTF. The CDR3 DNA reads as TGTGCCAGCTCCACTTCCGAAAACTATGGCTACACCTTC.

In this sample, this clonotype turned up a few times. The chain carries TRBV7-9 and TRBJ2-1; 10 positions match TRBD1. The CDR3 runs to 15 residues. The V segment lost 5 bases and the J segment 8 bases; nucleotides outside the gene matches: 9. The germline CDR1 and CDR2 sequences are SEHNR and FQNEAQ (reference sequence). The CDR3 bases are TGTGCCAGCAGCACAGGGGACAGGGGTCACGATGAGCAGTTCTTC. Translation gives CASSTGDRGHDEQFF.

This clonotype was counted a few times. This chain joins TRBV7-2 and TRBJ2-5, with D possibly being TRBD2 (5 bases). The CDR3 has 16 residues. The V gene's germline CDR1 is SGHTA and CDR2 FQGNSA. Trimming shortened V by 1 base and J by 1 base, and 13 bases separated the two germline ends. The CDR3 loop reads CASSLDGGGLQETQYF. In DNA form, the CDR3 reads TGTGCCAGCAGCTTAGACGGAGGCGGCCTCCAAGAGACCCAGTACTTC.

This clonotype was counted between two and nine times. The chain uses TRBV4-2 and TRBJ2-5, with D possibly being TRBD1 (6 bases). The J call is doubtful: the DNA matches TRBJ2-1 better. The CDR3 totals 14 residues. The germline gives CDR1 LGHNA, CDR2 YNFKEQ. CDR3 in amino acids: CASSQPTGTDEQFF. CDR3 coding DNA: TGTGCCAGCAGCCAACCTACAGGGACCGACGAGCAGTTCTTC.

The genes are TRBV7-2 and TRBJ2-5; TRBD1 might be the D (6 bases). V shed 5 bases and J shed 4 bases, with 14 bases lying between them. CDR1 and CDR2 from the germline V gene are SGHTA and FQGNSA. This CDR3 region has 14 residues. In DNA, the CDR3 is TGTGCCAGCAGCCAACGCAGGGGCGGAGAGACCCAGTACTTC. It codes for CASSQRRGGETQYF.

This chain connects TRBV28 to TRBJ2-1, with a weak D call TRBD2 (5 bases). Germline V gene sequence: CDR1 MDHEN, CDR2 SYDVKM. The CDR3 runs to 16 residues. The V gene lost 5 bases and the J gene lost 4 bases, with 18 bases spanning the gap. Here the CDR3 reads CASSARLGSLYNEQFF. The CDR3 nucleotides read TGTGCCAGCAGTGCGCGACTGGGGAGCCTATACAATGAGCAGTTCTTC. The complete variable domain, with remaining parts taken from reference TRBV28 and TRBJ2-1, reads DVKVTQSSRYLVKRTGEKVFLECVQDMDHENMFWYRQDPGLGLRLIYFSYDVKMKEKGDIPEGYSVSREKKERFSLILESASTNQTSMYLCASSARLGSLYNEQFFGPGTRLTVL.

This rearrangement joins TRBV6-2 or TRBV6-3 to TRBJ1-5; 7 bases fit TRBD1. CDR1 is MNHEY, CDR2 SVGEGT, per germline. V was pared by 6 bases and J by 6 bases, with 8 bases of the junction left unmatched. This CDR3 comprises 14 residues. The CDR3 coding sequence is TGTGCCAGCAGCCCAGACAGGGTGCGTCAGCCCCAGCATTTT. Translating it yields CASSPDRVRQPQHF.

This clonotype has just a few counts. The chain links TRBV7-9 to TRBJ1-2, with a possible D match to TRBD1 (5 bases). Germline CDR1 SEHNR, CDR2 FQNEAQ (reference sequence). CDR3 length: 13 amino acids. V lost 0 bases and J 8 bases, leaving 10 bases between the germline ends. CDR3 loop: CASSLAPGPGYTF. As DNA, the CDR3 is TGTGCCAGCAGCTTAGCTCCAGGGCCAGGCTACACCTTC.

This chain connects TRBV10-3 to TRBJ2-1; TRBD1 matches 8 bases. Gene TRBJ2-7 matches the end of the DNA better, so the J call may be wrong. The CDR3 has 13 amino acids. The germline CDR1 and CDR2 sequences are ENHRY and SYGVKD. CDR3 sequence (DNA): TGTGCCATCAGCCGGGACAGGACCTACGAGCAGTACTTC. Encoded protein: CAISRDRTYEQYF.

The V and J genes are TRBV24-1 and TRBJ2-7; D ambiguous. The J call is in doubt because the DNA end fits TRBJ2-1 better. This CDR3 has 13 amino acids. Germline loops: CDR1 KGHDR, CDR2 SFDVKD. The CDR3 DNA reads as TGTGCCACCAGTGATTTCGGCTCTAATGAGCAGTTCTTC. Protein product: CATSDFGSNEQFF.

This clonotype came up a few times. J is TRBJ2-5 and V is TRBV12-3 or TRBV12-4; 9 nucleotides match TRBD1. After removal of 6 bases from V and 5 bases from J, the junction contained 10 bases not matched to a gene. The CDR3 consists of 15 residues. CDR3 sequence (DNA): TGTGCCAGCAGCTTATACAGGGGGCCCCTGGAGACCCAGTACTTC. This encodes CASSLYRGPLETQYF.

In its sample, this clonotype was seen a few times. The chain couples TRBV19 to TRBJ2-1; D might be TRBD2 (6 bases). Trimming pared 3 bases from V and 10 bases from J, leaving 13 bases between. Germline V gene data show CDR1 as LNHDA and CDR2 as SQIVND (reference sequence). This CDR3 has 13 residues. The CDR3 region is CASSIWTSGEQFF. Here the CDR3 DNA reads TGTGCCAGTAGTATCTGGACCAGCGGGGAGCAGTTCTTC.

A few counts support this clonotype. The chain couples TRBV25-1 to TRBJ2-7; D is possibly TRBD1 (7 bases). Trimming took off 1 base at V and 1 base at J, with 17 bases between the two ends. There are 17 residues in the CDR3. CDR1 is MGHDK and CDR2 is SYGVNS in the germline V gene. The CDR3: CASSELGRTGGSYEQYF. The CDR3 DNA follows: TGTGCCAGCAGTGAATTAGGGCGGACAGGAGGGTCCTACGAGCAGTACTTC.

As to this clonotype: A clone one base away is much larger, so this may be a read error. The limits of the CDR3 on the DNA are not certain, so only TCRdb's listed CDR3 is given. V usage is TRBV28 and J usage is TRBJ2-1. The CDR3 is 13 residues long, counting both termini. Per germline, CDR1 MDHEN and CDR2 SYDVKM. CDR3 loop: CASSENFGNEQFF.

J is TRBJ2-2 and V is TRBV5-1; 8 nucleotides match TRBD2. The CDR3 sequence is 14 residues long. Trimming at V came to 4 bases and at J to 6 bases, leaving 5 bases not matched to a gene. Looked up from germline, CDR1 is SGHRS and CDR2 is YFSETQ. The CDR3 sequence is CASSRTAGAGELFF. DNA of the CDR3: TGCGCCAGCAGCCGGACAGCGGGGGCCGGGGAGCTGTTTTTT. Full variable domain (outside the CDR3, taken from reference TRBV5-1 and TRBJ2-2): KAGVTQTPRYLIKTRGQQVTLSCSPISGHRSVSWYQQTPGQGLQFLFEYFSETQRNKGNFPGRFSGRQFSNSRSEMNVSTLELGDSALYLCASSRTAGAGELFFGEGSRLTVL.

This clonotype was detected only a few times. The gene calls are TRBV28 and TRBJ1-2; no reliable D call. Trimming left V 5 bases short and J 6 bases short, with 16 bases between. Germline lookup yields CDR1 MDHEN and CDR2 SYDVKM. This CDR3 is built from 14 residues. CDR3 loop: CASSDHGREDGYTF. In DNA, the CDR3 is TGTGCCAGCAGTGATCACGGGCGAGAGGATGGCTACACCTTC.

The chain uses TRBV5-1 and TRBJ1-2; D remains unclear. CDR3 size: 15 residues. Germline values: CDR1 SGHRS, CDR2 YFSETQ. Trimming removed 1 base at V and 4 bases at J, with 14 bases between. DNA of the CDR3: TGCGCCAGCAGCTTGACAAAAGCAAAATTCTATGGCTACACCTTC. Protein sequence: CASSLTKAKFYGYTF.